The T cell receptor (beta chain) under discussion was sequenced for a study of blood T cell repertoires in COVID-19 (dated by TCRdb to the early 2020s). Regarding the study in general: Collaborator samples came from the United States, Italy and Spain and covered acute and convalescent phases of COVID-19. A de-identified subject ID, COVID-19 status, age in years and sex were almost always included in the sample metadata. The repertoires were released in a freely available public database intended as a resource for research on the immune response to SARS-CoV-2. The prospective study material was composed of cDNA or gDNA derived from T cells, B-cell-depleted T cells, or PBMCs. The samples were drawn from the first 160 participants of the ongoing ImmuneRACE study and from 950 to 1,500 subjects provided by 6 global collaborators. Subjects who had been exposed to COVID-19, were actively infected with it, or had recovered from it provided the deeply sampled blood TCRbeta repertoires that made up the dataset. Where HLA class I and class II types were available, the types were taken from metadata supplied by the sample provider, not from assay-based typing.

Its CDR3 holds 15 amino acids, cysteine through phenylalanine. The CDR3 DNA has 45 bases and is translated from base 1. The germline V and J ends show losses of 5 bases and 5 bases respectively, and no gene match explains 7 bases of the junction. The germline V gene supplies CDR1 MNHEY and CDR2 SVGAGI. About this clone itself: It lacks a known antigen. No much larger clone exists at a distance of one base, and base qualities are not known.

One collaborating source in Seattle enrolled patients while the patients were actively infected and followed the patients over time throughout the course of disease. Collaborating institutions collected whole blood in K2EDTA tubes following their own protocols. For TCRbeta analysis, collaborator samples were shipped as frozen whole blood, as isolated PBMCs, or as DNA extracted from either sample type. Beyond this particular receptor, the publication reports: The quantity of clinical and demographic metadata differed by source and by participant and was supplied without curation.

TCRbeta CDR3 regions were amplified from genomic DNA using the immunoSEQ Assay, a bias-controlled multiplex PCR. The source study handled its data this way. Nucleated cell counts per sample were estimated from amplification of reference gene primers within the assay. Sequence reads were collapsed and filtered to measure the absolute abundance of every unique TCRbeta CDR3 rearrangement. For each sample, productive Simpson clonality was calculated as the square root of Simpson's diversity index over productive rearrangements. Held by TCRdb, this immuneACCESS table contains in-frame sequences only and omits some clones. Under half of the omission traces to an unresolved V gene where checked; the cause of the rest is unknown. V, J and clone size were drawn from that table, and D and trimming were deduced from the DNA. Across this sample there are 200,000 to 300,000 clones, with roughly 79% seen only once. Of the sample, 6.5% to 8.5% is held by the ten largest clones.

The receptor chain draws on TRBV6-5 and TRBJ1-4, and TRBD1 aligns with 8 junction nucleotides. The specimen sequenced was peripheral blood. The sequence came from a woman older than 75 with COVID-19, enrolled during active disease. CDR3 loop: CASSLGQAENEKLFF. The DNA sequence is as follows: TGTGCCAGCAGTCTGGGACAGGCGGAAAATGAAAAACTGTTTTTT.